This TCR beta chain emerged from a study of cytomegalovirus exposure and HLA in healthy donors. The germline V and J ends were trimmed by 1 base and 11 bases, with 14 bases remaining between them. The germline gives CDR1 MGHDK, CDR2 SYGVNS. The CDR3 covers 13 residues. As to this clone: Its cognate antigen is unknown.

Regarding the study as a whole: Later, an analysis found that TCR clusters from the first cohort tended to co-occur in the 90 to 150 validation repertoires.

The donors were in the approximately 120-subject validation cohort; that cohort was separate from the roughly 700-subject first cohort. Repertoires were generated with immunoSEQ multiplex PCR, while TCRdb's copy carries only in-frame clones and drops some. The table records 100,000 to 150,000 clones, 90% to 95% of them present only once. Sample: PBMCs. The rearrangement joins TRBV25-1 to TRBJ1-1, with D unresolved. This sequence originates from a woman younger than 30 in good health and CMV-seronegative. The DNA for the CDR3 is TGTGCCAGCAGTGAATTCGGGAACCCCCCGGCTTTCTTT. This codes for CASSEFGNPPAFF.